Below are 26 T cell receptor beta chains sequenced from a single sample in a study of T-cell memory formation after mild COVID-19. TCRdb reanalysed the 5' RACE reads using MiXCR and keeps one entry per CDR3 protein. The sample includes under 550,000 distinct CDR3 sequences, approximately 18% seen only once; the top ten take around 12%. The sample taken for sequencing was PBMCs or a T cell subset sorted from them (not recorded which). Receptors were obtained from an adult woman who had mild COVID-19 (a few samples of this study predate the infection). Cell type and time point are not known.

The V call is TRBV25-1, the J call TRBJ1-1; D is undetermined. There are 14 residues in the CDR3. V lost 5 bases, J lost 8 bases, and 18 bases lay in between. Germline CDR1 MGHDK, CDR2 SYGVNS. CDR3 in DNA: TGTGCCAGCAGTTCTCCGGGTTGGGTGGGGGAAGCTTTCTTT. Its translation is CASSSPGWVGEAFF.

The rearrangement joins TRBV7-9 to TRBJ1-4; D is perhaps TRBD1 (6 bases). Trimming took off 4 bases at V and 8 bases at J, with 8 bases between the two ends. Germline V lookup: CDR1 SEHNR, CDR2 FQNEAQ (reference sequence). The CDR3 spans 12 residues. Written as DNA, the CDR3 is TGTGCCAGCAGCTCCGGGACAGAAAAACTGTTTTTT. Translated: CASSSGTEKLFF. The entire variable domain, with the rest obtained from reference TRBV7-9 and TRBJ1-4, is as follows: DTGVSQNPRHKITKRGQNVTFRCDPISEHNRLYWYRQTLGQGPEFLTYFQNEAQLEKSRLLSDRFSAERPKGSFSTLEIQRTEQGDSAMYLCASSSGTEKLFFGSGTQLSVL.

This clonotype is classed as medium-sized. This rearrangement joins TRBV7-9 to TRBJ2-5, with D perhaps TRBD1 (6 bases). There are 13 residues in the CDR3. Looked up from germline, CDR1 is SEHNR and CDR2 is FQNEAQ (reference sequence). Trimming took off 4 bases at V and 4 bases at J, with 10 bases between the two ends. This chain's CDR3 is CASSSRGPETQYF. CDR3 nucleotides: TGTGCCAGCAGCTCCAGGGGCCCAGAGACCCAGTACTTC.

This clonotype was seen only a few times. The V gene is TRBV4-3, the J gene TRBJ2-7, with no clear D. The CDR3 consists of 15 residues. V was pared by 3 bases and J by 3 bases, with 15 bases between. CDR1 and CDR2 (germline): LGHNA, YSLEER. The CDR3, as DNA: TGCGCCAGCAGCCATTCTCACTTATCCTTCTACGAGCAGTACTTC. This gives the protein CASSHSHLSFYEQYF.

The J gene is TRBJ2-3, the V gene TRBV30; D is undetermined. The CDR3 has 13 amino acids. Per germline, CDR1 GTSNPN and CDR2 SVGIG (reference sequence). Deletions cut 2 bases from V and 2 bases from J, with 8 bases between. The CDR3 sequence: CAWSNRTTDTQYF. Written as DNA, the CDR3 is TGTGCCTGGAGTAACAGAACCACAGATACGCAGTATTTT.

As DNA, the CDR3 is TGCGCCAGCAGAGGAGGGTTCATGAACACTGAAGCTTTCTTT. It encodes CASRGGFMNTEAFF. The gene calls are TRBV5-1 and TRBJ1-1; no definite D call. CDR1 and CDR2 from the germline V gene are SGHRS and YFSETQ. The CDR3 extends over 14 amino acids. Trimming stripped 5 bases from V and 0 bases from J, with 11 bases between.

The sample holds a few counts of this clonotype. The CDR3 is CASSSSISTDTQYF. In DNA form, the CDR3 reads TGCGCCAGCAGCTCATCGATCAGCACAGATACGCAGTATTTT. This chain connects TRBV5-1 to TRBJ2-3, with D unclear. V was pared by 3 bases and J by 0 bases, with 8 bases between. The length of the CDR3 is 14 residues. Per germline, CDR1 SGHRS and CDR2 YFSETQ.

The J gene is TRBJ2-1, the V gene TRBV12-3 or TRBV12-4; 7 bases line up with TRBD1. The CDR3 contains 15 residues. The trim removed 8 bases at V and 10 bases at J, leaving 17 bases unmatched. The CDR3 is CASVPGLLLQGEQFF. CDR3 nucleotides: TGTGCCAGCGTACCAGGACTGCTATTACAGGGGGAGCAGTTCTTC.

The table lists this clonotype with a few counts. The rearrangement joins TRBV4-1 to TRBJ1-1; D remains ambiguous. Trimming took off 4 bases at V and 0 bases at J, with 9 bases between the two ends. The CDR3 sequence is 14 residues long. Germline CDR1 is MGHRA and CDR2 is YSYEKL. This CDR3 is CASSPQVVNTEAFF. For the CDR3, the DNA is TGCGCCAGCAGCCCCCAGGTCGTGAACACTGAAGCTTTCTTT.

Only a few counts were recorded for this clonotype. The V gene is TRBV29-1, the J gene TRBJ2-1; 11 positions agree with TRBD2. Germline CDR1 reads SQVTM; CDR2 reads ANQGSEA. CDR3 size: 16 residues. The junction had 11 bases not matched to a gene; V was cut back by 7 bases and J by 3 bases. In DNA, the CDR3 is TGCAGCGCTTACTGGGTGGGACTAGCGGACTACAATGAGCAGTTCTTC. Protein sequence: CSAYWVGLADYNEQFF.

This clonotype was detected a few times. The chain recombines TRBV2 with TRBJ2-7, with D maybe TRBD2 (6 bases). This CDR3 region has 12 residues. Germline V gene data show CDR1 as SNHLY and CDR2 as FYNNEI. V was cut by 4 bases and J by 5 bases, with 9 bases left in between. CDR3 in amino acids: CASSVLANEQYF. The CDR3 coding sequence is TGTGCCAGCAGTGTTCTAGCGAACGAGCAGTACTTC.

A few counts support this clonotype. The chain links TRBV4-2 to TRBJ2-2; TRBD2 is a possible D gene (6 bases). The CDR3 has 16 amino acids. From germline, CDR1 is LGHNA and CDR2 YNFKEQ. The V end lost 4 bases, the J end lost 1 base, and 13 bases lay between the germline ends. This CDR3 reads CASSPLGSGNTGELFF. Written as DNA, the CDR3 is TGTGCCAGCAGCCCCCTGGGTAGCGGGAACACCGGGGAGCTGTTTTTT.

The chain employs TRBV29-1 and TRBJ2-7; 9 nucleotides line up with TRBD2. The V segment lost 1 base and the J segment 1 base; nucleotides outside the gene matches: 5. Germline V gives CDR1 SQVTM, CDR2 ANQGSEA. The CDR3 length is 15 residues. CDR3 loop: CSVEGAGGSSYEQYF. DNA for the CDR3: TGCAGCGTTGAAGGGGCGGGAGGGTCTTCCTACGAGCAGTACTTC.

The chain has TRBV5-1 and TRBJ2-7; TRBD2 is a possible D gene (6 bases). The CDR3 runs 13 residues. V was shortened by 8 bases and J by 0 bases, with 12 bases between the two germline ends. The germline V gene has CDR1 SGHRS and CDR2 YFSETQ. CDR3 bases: TGCGCCAGTACGGGACTTCGCTCCTACGAGCAGTACTTC. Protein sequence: CASTGLRSYEQYF.

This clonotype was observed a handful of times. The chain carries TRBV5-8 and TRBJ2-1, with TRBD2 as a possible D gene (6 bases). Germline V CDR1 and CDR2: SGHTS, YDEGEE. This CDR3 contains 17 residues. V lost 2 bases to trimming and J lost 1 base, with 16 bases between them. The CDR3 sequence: CASSFSRIGTSYNEQFF. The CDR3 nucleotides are TGTGCCAGCAGCTTTTCTAGGATCGGGACTTCCTACAATGAGCAGTTCTTC.

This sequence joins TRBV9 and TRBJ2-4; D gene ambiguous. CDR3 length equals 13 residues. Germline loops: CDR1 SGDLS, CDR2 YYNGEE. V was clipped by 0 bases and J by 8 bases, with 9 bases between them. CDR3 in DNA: TGTGCCAGCAGCGTAGAGGCAGGCCACATTCAGTACTTC. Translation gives CASSVEAGHIQYF.

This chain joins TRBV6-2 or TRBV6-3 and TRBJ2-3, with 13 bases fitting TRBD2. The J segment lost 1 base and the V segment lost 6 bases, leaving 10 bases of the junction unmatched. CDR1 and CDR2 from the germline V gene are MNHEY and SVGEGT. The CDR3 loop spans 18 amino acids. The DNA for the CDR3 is TGTGCCAGCAGCCCCGGACTAGCGGGAGCTCCCCGCACAGATACGCAGTATTTT. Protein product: CASSPGLAGAPRTDTQYF.

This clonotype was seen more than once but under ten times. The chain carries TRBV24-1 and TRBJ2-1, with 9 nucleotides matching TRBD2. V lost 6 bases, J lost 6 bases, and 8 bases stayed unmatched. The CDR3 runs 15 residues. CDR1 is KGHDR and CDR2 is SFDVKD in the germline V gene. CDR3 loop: CATSRRGAGGNEQFF. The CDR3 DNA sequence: TGTGCCACCAGTCGTCGGGGAGCGGGAGGCAATGAGCAGTTCTTC.

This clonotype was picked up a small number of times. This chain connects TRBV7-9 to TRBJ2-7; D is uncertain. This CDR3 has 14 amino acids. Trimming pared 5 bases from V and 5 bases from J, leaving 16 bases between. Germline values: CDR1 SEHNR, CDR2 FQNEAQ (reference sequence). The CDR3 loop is CASSPASEEDEQYF. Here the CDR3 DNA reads TGTGCCAGCAGCCCAGCCTCAGAGGAAGACGAGCAGTACTTC. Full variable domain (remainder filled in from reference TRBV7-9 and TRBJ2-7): DTGVSQNPRHKITKRGQNVTFRCDPISEHNRLYWYRQTLGQGPEFLTYFQNEAQLEKSRLLSDRFSAERPKGSFSTLEIQRTEQGDSAMYLCASSPASEEDEQYFGPGTRLTVT.

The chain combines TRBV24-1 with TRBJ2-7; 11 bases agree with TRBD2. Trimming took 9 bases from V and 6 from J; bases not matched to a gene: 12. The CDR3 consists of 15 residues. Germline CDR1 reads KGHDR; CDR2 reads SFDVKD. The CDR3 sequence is CATATSGEIYGEQYF. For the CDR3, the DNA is TGTGCCACCGCGACTAGCGGGGAAATCTATGGCGAGCAGTACTTC.

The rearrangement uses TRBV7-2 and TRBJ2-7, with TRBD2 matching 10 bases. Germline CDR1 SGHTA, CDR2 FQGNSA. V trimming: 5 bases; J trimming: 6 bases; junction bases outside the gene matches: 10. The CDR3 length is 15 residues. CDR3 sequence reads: CASSPWQREGSEQYF. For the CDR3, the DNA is TGTGCCAGCAGCCCCTGGCAGCGGGAGGGCTCCGAGCAGTACTTC.

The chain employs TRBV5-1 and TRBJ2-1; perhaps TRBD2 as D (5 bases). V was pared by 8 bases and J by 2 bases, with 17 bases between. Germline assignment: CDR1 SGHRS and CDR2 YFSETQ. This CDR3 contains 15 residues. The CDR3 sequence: CASSPEKRTYNEQFF. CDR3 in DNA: TGCGCCAGTAGCCCGGAAAAGCGGACCTACAATGAGCAGTTCTTC.

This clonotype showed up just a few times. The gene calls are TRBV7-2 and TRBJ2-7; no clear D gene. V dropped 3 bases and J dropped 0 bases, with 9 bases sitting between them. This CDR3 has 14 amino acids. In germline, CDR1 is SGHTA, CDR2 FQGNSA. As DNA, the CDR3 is TGTGCCAGCAGCTTCGATCCGGACTCCTACGAGCAGTACTTC. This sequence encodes CASSFDPDSYEQYF. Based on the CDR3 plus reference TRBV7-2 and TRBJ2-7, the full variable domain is GAGVSQSPSNKVTEKGKDVELRCDPISGHTALYWYRQSLGQGLEFLIYFQGNSAPDKSGLPSDRFSAERTGGSVSTLTIQRTQQEDSAVYLCASSFDPDSYEQYFGPGTRLTVT.

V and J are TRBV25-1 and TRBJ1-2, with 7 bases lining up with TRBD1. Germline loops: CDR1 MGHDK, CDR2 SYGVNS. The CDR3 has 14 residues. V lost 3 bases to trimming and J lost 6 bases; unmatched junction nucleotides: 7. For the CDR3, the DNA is TGTGCCAGCAGTGATTCCGGGACAGTGCATGGCTACACCTTC. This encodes CASSDSGTVHGYTF.

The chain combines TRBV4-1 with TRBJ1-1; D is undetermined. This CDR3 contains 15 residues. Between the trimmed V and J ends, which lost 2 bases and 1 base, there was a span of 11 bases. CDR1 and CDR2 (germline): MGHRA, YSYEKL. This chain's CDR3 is CASSQPRRGNTEAFF. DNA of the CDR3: TGCGCCAGCAGCCAACCCCGACGGGGGAACACTGAAGCTTTCTTT.

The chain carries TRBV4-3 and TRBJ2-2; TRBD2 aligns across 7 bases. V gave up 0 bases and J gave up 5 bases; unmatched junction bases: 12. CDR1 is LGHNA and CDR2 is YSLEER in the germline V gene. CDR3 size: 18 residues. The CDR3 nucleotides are TGCGCCAGCAGCCAAGATCGATCGGGAGGCTTACCGACCGGGGAGCTGTTTTTT. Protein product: CASSQDRSGGLPTGELFF.